One sample yielded the 10 T cell receptor beta chains listed below, sequenced in a study of blood T cell repertoires in COVID-19. Sequencing used immunoSEQ multiplex PCR; TCRdb keeps in-frame clones, though not all of them. Here the sample spans about 89,000 clones, 75% to 80% being singletons. The sample consisted of peripheral blood. These TCRs come from a man in his 70s with COVID-19, enrolled during active disease.

This clone has just one count. The chain has TRBV14 and TRBJ1-2, with no clear D. The germline CDR1 and CDR2 sequences are SGHDN and FVKESK. This CDR3 is built from 13 residues. The V end lost 1 base, the J end lost 3 bases, and 6 bases lay between the germline ends. The CDR3 sequence: CASSQGVYYGYTF. CDR3 sequence (DNA): TGTGCCAGCAGCCAAGGAGTTTACTATGGCTACACCTTC.

This clone was seen a single time. The genes are TRBV7-8 and TRBJ2-3; the D is unclear. The germline V gene has CDR1 SGHVS and CDR2 FQNEAQ. The CDR3 is 14 amino acids. Deletions cut 3 bases from V and 4 bases from J, with 11 bases between. CDR3 DNA sequence: TGTGCCAGCAGCTTTATCTCTCCCGCAGATACGCAGTATTTT. Protein sequence: CASSFISPADTQYF.

This sequence joins TRBV19 and TRBJ2-1; perhaps TRBD2 as D (6 bases). CDR1 is LNHDA and CDR2 is SQIVND in the germline V gene (reference sequence). The CDR3 length is 12 residues. V was cut by 4 bases and J by 7 bases, with 8 bases left in between. The CDR3 sequence: CASSNRGNEQFF. CDR3 DNA: TGTGCCAGTAGTAACCGGGGGAATGAGCAGTTCTTC.

The J gene is TRBJ2-1, the V gene TRBV4-1; 7 bases fit TRBD1. Trimming removed 9 bases from V and 6 bases from J; junction bases left unmatched: 8. CDR3 length equals 13 residues. Germline V gene lookup returns CDR1 MGHRA and CDR2 YSYEKL. CDR3 nucleotide sequence: TGCGCCAGTAGACAGGGTTTAGGCAATGAGCAGTTCTTC. It specifies CASRQGLGNEQFF.

J is TRBJ1-6 and V is TRBV4-1; the D gene is possibly TRBD1 (5 bases). There are 16 residues in the CDR3. Per the germline V gene, CDR1 is MGHRA and CDR2 is YSYEKL. V was shortened by 4 bases and J by 10 bases, with 20 bases between the two germline ends. CDR3 amino acids: CASSLYSTGPESPLHF. In DNA, the CDR3 is TGCGCCAGCAGCCTGTACAGTACAGGACCAGAATCACCCCTCCACTTT.

The chain links TRBV7-9 to TRBJ1-2; 8 nucleotides match TRBD1. This CDR3 has 15 amino acids. With V trimmed by 0 bases and J by 5 bases, 5 bases remained unmatched. The germline V gene has CDR1 SEHNR and CDR2 FQNEAQ (reference sequence). The CDR3 loop reads CASSLAGQGLYGYTF. CDR3 DNA sequence: TGTGCCAGCAGCTTAGCAGGACAGGGCCTATATGGCTACACCTTC.

The V and J genes are TRBV4-1 and TRBJ1-1; TRBD1 is a possible D gene (5 bases). This CDR3 contains 15 residues. The germline CDR1 and CDR2 sequences are MGHRA and YSYEKL. Deletions cut 4 bases from V and 1 base from J, with 13 bases between. The CDR3 is CASSPLGGRNTEAFF. The DNA for the CDR3 is TGCGCCAGCAGCCCCCTGGGGGGAAGGAACACTGAAGCTTTCTTT.

CDR3 nucleotide sequence: TGTGCCGTCGGGACAGATGCTGGAAACACCATATATTTT. Translated: CAVGTDAGNTIYF. The chain carries TRBV10-3 and TRBJ1-3; 7 bases are shared with TRBD1. The junction had 6 bases not matched to a gene; V was cut back by 11 bases and J by 2 bases. Germline V gene lookup returns CDR1 ENHRY and CDR2 SYGVKD. This CDR3 region has 13 residues.

The chain links TRBV7-3 to TRBJ1-2; D is perhaps TRBD1 (6 bases). The germline V and J ends were trimmed by 1 base and 8 bases, with 11 bases remaining between them. The CDR3 has 13 amino acids. CDR1 and CDR2 from the germline V gene are SGHTA and FQGTGA. In nucleotides, the CDR3 is TGTGCCAGCAGCTTAAACAGGGAAGGGGGCTACACCTTC. Its translation is CASSLNREGGYTF. The whole variable domain, remainder taken from reference TRBV7-3 and TRBJ1-2, is GAGVSQTPSNKVTEKGKYVELRCDPISGHTALYWYRQSLGQGPEFLIYFQGTGAADDSGLPNDRFFAVRPEGSVSTLKIQRTERGDSAVYLCASSLNREGGYTFGSGTRLTVV.

In this sample, this clone turned up a few times. The CDR3 DNA reads as TGTGCCAGCAGTGCGGGACAGACCTACGAGCAGTACTTC. Amino acid sequence: CASSAGQTYEQYF. This rearrangement joins TRBV5-5 to TRBJ2-7, with D maybe TRBD1 (7 bases). This CDR3 comprises 13 residues. Germline V CDR1 and CDR2: SGHKS, YYEKEE (reference sequence). The V gene lost 5 bases and the J gene lost 2 bases, with 11 bases spanning the gap.